These 9 T cell receptor beta chains share one sample of origin, sequenced in a study of T-cell reconstitution after alpha-beta-depleted transplantation in children. Preparation of the TCRbeta library used unique molecular identifiers. TCRdb re-called the PCR reads through MiXCR, storing one row per CDR3 protein. The data contain 670,000 or so distinct CDR3 sequences, around 13% of them singletons. The sample in question was PBMCs, obtained before TCRalphabeta/CD19-depleted stem cell transplant. These receptors were taken from a girl aged 2-15 years with congenital amegakaryocytic thrombocytopenia, due to receive a stem cell transplant.

This clonotype was observed a handful of times. The rearrangement links TRBV12-3 or TRBV12-4 to TRBJ2-5, with 11 bases lining up with TRBD2. V shed 5 bases and J 4 bases; nucleotides not matched to a gene: 9. The CDR3 is 16 amino acids. The CDR3 DNA sequence: TGTGCCAGCAGTCAAATTTTAGCGGGAGGGCGAGAGACCCAGTACTTC. It encodes CASSQILAGGRETQYF.

This clonotype was counted many times. The chain carries TRBV29-1 and TRBJ2-1; D unresolved. Trimming removed 6 bases from V and 8 bases from J, with 11 bases in between. Germline V CDR1 and CDR2: SQVTM, ANQGSEA. This CDR3 has 11 amino acids. The CDR3 region has the DNA TGCAGCGTGTGGGGTGGCCATGAGCAGTTCTTC. Translated, it gives CSVWGGHEQFF.

This clonotype has a single count. CDR3 loop: CAIMWQREGHEQFF. The DNA of the CDR3 is TGTGCCATCATGTGGCAGCGGGAGGGCCATGAGCAGTTCTTC. V gene TRBV10-3 combines with J gene TRBJ2-1; 10 bases match TRBD2. Germline loops: CDR1 ENHRY, CDR2 SYGVKD. V was clipped by 7 bases and J by 8 bases; unmatched bases: 8. The CDR3 contains 14 residues.

The CDR3 coding sequence is TGCGCCAGCAGCTTGTGGGGAAAGACTAGCGGGGCCCGAGACTCCTACGAGCAGTACTTC. Encoded protein: CASSLWGKTSGARDSYEQYF. The genes are TRBV5-1 and TRBJ2-7; 11 nucleotides agree with TRBD2. The CDR3 is 20 residues long. After removal of 1 base from V and 0 bases from J, the junction contained 15 bases not matched to a gene. Germline CDR1 is SGHRS and CDR2 is YFSETQ.

In its sample, this clonotype was seen many times. The chain joins TRBV7-8 to TRBJ2-5; 8 nucleotides agree with TRBD2. V shed 2 bases and J 4 bases; nucleotides not matched to a gene: 21. Germline CDR1 reads SGHVS; CDR2 reads FQNEAQ. The length of the CDR3 is 20 residues. The CDR3 sequence: CASSLKTRGTSLSYGETQYF. CDR3 DNA: TGTGCCAGCAGCTTAAAGACCCGCGGGACTAGTCTGTCGTACGGAGAGACCCAGTACTTC.

This clonotype was recorded many times. V usage is TRBV12-3 or TRBV12-4 and J usage is TRBJ2-3; D call uncertain. Between the trimmed V and J ends, which lost 3 bases and 3 bases, there was a span of 13 bases. This CDR3 comprises 15 residues. The CDR3 nucleotides are TGTGCCAGCAGTTTTGCCGCCCACAAGACAGATACGCAGTATTTT. Amino acid sequence: CASSFAAHKTDTQYF.

This clonotype was found many times. The chain employs TRBV29-1 and TRBJ2-7, with 7 bases matching TRBD2. The V and J ends lost 0 bases and 2 bases, in that order; junction bases with no gene match: 16. In germline, CDR1 is SQVTM, CDR2 ANQGSEA. The CDR3 consists of 18 residues. CDR3 protein: CSVEDKGKGGRQPYEQYF. The CDR3 DNA reads as TGCAGCGTTGAAGATAAGGGTAAGGGCGGGAGACAACCCTACGAGCAGTACTTC.

This chain joins TRBV12-3 or TRBV12-4 and TRBJ2-7; D unresolved. The V and J ends lost 5 bases and 5 bases respectively, with 16 bases between them. The CDR3 sequence is 14 residues long. The CDR3 DNA sequence: TGTGCCAGCAGTACTGAGCCCGGGTTCAACGAGCAGTACTTC. This encodes CASSTEPGFNEQYF.

This clonotype was recorded many times. The CDR3 DNA reads as TGCAGTGCTAGATGGACCCCCGGCACAGATACGCAGTATTTT. Translation gives CSARWTPGTDTQYF. The V call is TRBV20-1, the J call TRBJ2-3; D is unclear. Germline loops: CDR1 DFQATT, CDR2 SNEGSKA (reference sequence). V shed 2 bases and J shed 1 base, with 10 bases lying between them. The CDR3 consists of 14 residues.